What follows are 25 T cell receptor beta chains derived from one specimen sequenced in a study of CD8+ T cells in alopecia areata. Isolated RNA was reverse transcribed into cDNA used as the sequencing template. Assay: immunoSEQ multiplex PCR; the TCRdb copy retains only in-frame clones and omits some. The table has about 150,000 clones, roughly 44% seen once; the top ten hold approximately 6.8%. Source material: CD4+ T cells sorted from blood. These receptors originate from a human donor with alopecia areata.

The genes are TRBV28 and TRBJ2-1, with a weak D call TRBD1 (5 bases). The V end lost 7 bases, the J end lost 2 bases, and 12 bases lay between the germline ends. CDR3 size: 14 residues. Germline V gene sequence: CDR1 MDHEN, CDR2 SYDVKM. The CDR3 reads CASMLSGTYNEQFF. CDR3 coding DNA: TGTGCCAGCATGCTTTCAGGGACCTACAATGAGCAGTTCTTC.

About this clone itself: This specimen includes other DNA sequences encoding the same CDR3. The genes are TRBV5-1 and TRBJ2-1; no firm D call. Germline assignment: CDR1 SGHRS and CDR2 YFSETQ. Trimming removed 0 bases from V and 4 bases from J, with 11 bases in between. The length of the CDR3 is 15 residues. CDR3 coding DNA: TGCGCCAGCAGCTTGGAGTCCCTAGGATACAATGAGCAGTTCTTC. Protein sequence: CASSLESLGYNEQFF. Complete variable domain (other parts from reference TRBV5-1 and TRBJ2-1): KAGVTQTPRYLIKTRGQQVTLSCSPISGHRSVSWYQQTPGQGLQFLFEYFSETQRNKGNFPGRFSGRQFSNSRSEMNVSTLELGDSALYLCASSLESLGYNEQFFGPGTRLTVL.

The rearrangement joins TRBV30 to TRBJ1-5, with D possibly matching TRBD1 (5 bases). The germline gives CDR1 GTSNPN, CDR2 SVGIG (reference sequence). The CDR3 covers 13 residues. Trimming took off 0 bases at V and 6 bases at J, with 9 bases between the two ends. The CDR3 nucleotides are TGTGCCTGGAGTGTAAGGGGAGGTCAGCCCCAGCATTTT. Protein: CAWSVRGGQPQHF.

This clone has a handful of counts. The V gene is TRBV30, the J gene TRBJ1-1; a weak D match, TRBD1 (5 bases). CDR3 size: 14 residues. Trimming took 5 bases from V and 6 from J, leaving 19 bases between them. Germline values: CDR1 GTSNPN, CDR2 SVGIG (reference sequence). The CDR3 bases are TGTGCCTGGGTCCCGGGACTCCTTAGGGCTGAAGCTTTCTTT. This sequence encodes CAWVPGLLRAEAFF.

V and J are TRBV30 and TRBJ1-5; D gene ambiguous. Germline V gene data show CDR1 as GTSNPN and CDR2 as SVGIG (reference sequence). The CDR3 is 13 amino acids. Trimming removed 2 bases at V and 4 bases at J, with 9 bases between. CDR3 sequence: CAWSPGGNQPQHF. CDR3 coding DNA: TGTGCCTGGAGTCCCGGAGGGAATCAGCCCCAGCATTTT.

The V call is TRBV29-1, the J call TRBJ2-3; D tentatively reads TRBD1 or TRBD2 (5 bases each). Deletions cut 4 bases from V and 2 bases from J, with 10 bases between. Germline V CDR1 and CDR2: SQVTM, ANQGSEA. CDR3 size: 13 residues. The chain's CDR3 is CSVGGRHTDTQYF. In DNA form, the CDR3 reads TGCAGCGTTGGGGGGAGACACACAGATACGCAGTATTTT.

The V and J genes are TRBV29-1 and TRBJ2-5; the D is unclear. Between the trimmed V and J ends, which lost 6 bases and 9 bases, there was a span of 17 bases. The CDR3 covers 12 residues. The germline V gene has CDR1 SQVTM and CDR2 ANQGSEA. The CDR3 sequence is CSVATDQVSQYF. CDR3 sequence (DNA): TGCAGCGTAGCAACGGACCAAGTGTCCCAGTACTTC.

The chain recombines TRBV5-1 with TRBJ2-7; 7 bases agree with TRBD1. Germline CDR1 is SGHRS and CDR2 is YFSETQ. After removal of 5 bases from V and 3 bases from J, the junction contained 8 bases not matched to a gene. The CDR3 length is 14 residues. Here the CDR3 reads CASRRVTGIYEQYF. The CDR3, as DNA: TGCGCCAGCAGACGCGTGACAGGGATCTACGAGCAGTACTTC.

This clone was picked up one time. The CDR3: CATSRGGSRPQYGEQFF. The CDR3 DNA reads as TGTGCCACCAGCAGAGGTGGAAGCAGGCCCCAATATGGTGAGCAGTTCTTC. The chain is built from TRBV15 and TRBJ2-1; the D is unclear. In germline, CDR1 is LNHNV, CDR2 YYDKDF (reference sequence). Trimming pared 1 base from V and 9 bases from J, leaving 22 bases between. CDR3 length equals 17 residues.

This sequence joins TRBV29-1 and TRBJ2-1; D may be TRBD1 (5 bases). Germline CDR1 is SQVTM and CDR2 is ANQGSEA. This CDR3 comprises 13 residues. V lost 7 bases and J lost 4, with 14 bases in between. The CDR3 sequence: CSARPQGYNEQFF. The CDR3 DNA is TGCAGCGCCCGACCGCAGGGATACAATGAGCAGTTCTTC.

The rearrangement joins TRBV2 to TRBJ1-2; 8 bases fit TRBD1. Germline V lookup: CDR1 SNHLY, CDR2 FYNNEI. This CDR3 spans 12 amino acids. The V and J ends lost 11 bases and 9 bases, in that order; junction bases with no gene match: 11. CDR3 region: CAVRTGGGSYTF. CDR3 DNA sequence: TGTGCCGTAAGAACAGGGGGTGGTAGCTACACCTTC.

This clone has more than one count but fewer than ten. This rearrangement joins TRBV7-3 to TRBJ2-3, with D possibly matching TRBD1 (5 bases). This CDR3 is built from 14 residues. Germline loops: CDR1 SGHTA, CDR2 FQGTGA. Trimming stripped 1 base from V and 6 bases from J, with 11 bases between. This CDR3 reads CASSLMDIQDTQYF. The CDR3 DNA reads as TGTGCCAGCAGCTTAATGGACATTCAGGATACGCAGTATTTT.

The genes are TRBV9 and TRBJ2-7; D is possibly TRBD1 or TRBD2 (6 bases each). The CDR3 has 14 residues. CDR1 and CDR2 from the germline V gene are SGDLS and YYNGEE. V shed 4 bases and J shed 3 bases, with 14 bases lying between them. In nucleotides, the CDR3 is TGTGCCAGCAGCTCCCTTGGGGGGCTCTACGAGCAGTACTTC. Its translation: CASSSLGGLYEQYF.

This chain connects TRBV2 to TRBJ2-7; 7 bases fit TRBD1. J lost 3 bases, V lost 1 base, and 6 bases had no gene match. Germline values: CDR1 SNHLY, CDR2 FYNNEI. This CDR3 is built from 15 residues. CDR3 sequence (DNA): TGTGCCAGCAGTGAAGACACAGGGGTCTACTACGAGCAGTACTTC. Amino acid sequence: CASSEDTGVYYEQYF.

The genes are TRBV27 and TRBJ1-2; D unresolved. The V gene's germline CDR1 is MNHEY and CDR2 SMNVEV (reference sequence). The V gene lost 5 bases and the J gene lost 1 base, with 14 bases spanning the gap. CDR3 size: 15 residues. The CDR3: CASSAYRNRNYGYTF. The CDR3 region has the DNA TGTGCCAGCAGTGCTTACAGAAATCGTAACTATGGCTACACCTTC.

The rearrangement links TRBV29-1 to TRBJ2-7, with TRBD2 matching 8 bases. In germline, CDR1 is SQVTM, CDR2 ANQGSEA. V was pared by 6 bases and J by 6 bases, with 1 base of the junction left unmatched. The CDR3 contains 10 residues. CDR3 sequence (DNA): TGCAGCGTCGGGGGGGGCGAGCAGTACTTC. Amino acid sequence: CSVGGGEQYF.

This chain uses TRBV6-5 with TRBJ1-5; D is uncertain. Trimming removed 6 bases at V and 3 bases at J, with 6 bases between. This CDR3 comprises 12 residues. Germline lookup yields CDR1 MNHEY and CDR2 SVGAGI. CDR3 DNA: TGTGCCAGCAGCCGACTCAATCAGCCCCAGCATTTT. Amino acid sequence: CASSRLNQPQHF.

The V gene is TRBV28, the J gene TRBJ2-1; D not resolved. The CDR3 runs to 11 residues. CDR1 is MDHEN, CDR2 SYDVKM, per germline. V was pared by 5 bases and J by 9 bases, with 8 bases between. DNA of the CDR3: TGTGCCAGCAGTGAAGGTGGTGAGCAGTTCTTC. As protein: CASSEGGEQFF.

This rearrangement joins TRBV2 to TRBJ1-1; 8 bases are shared with TRBD1. The V gene's germline CDR1 is SNHLY and CDR2 FYNNEI. J lost 5 bases, V lost 4 bases, and 9 bases had no gene match. This CDR3 spans 15 amino acids. In DNA form, the CDR3 reads TGTGCCAGCAGTGCTCAGACAGGGGCTTGGACTGAAGCTTTCTTT. Its translation is CASSAQTGAWTEAFF.

With respect to this clone: One end of the junction does not line up with germline, which may come from a read error. The chain employs TRBV18 and TRBJ2-1; D may match TRBD1 or TRBD2 (5 bases each). Germline CDR1 KGHSH, CDR2 LQKENI. The CDR3 is 11 amino acids. The chain's CDR3 is CASSTPGRQFF. Here the CDR3 DNA reads TGTGCCAGCTCAACACCGGGACGACAGTTCTTC.

In this sample, this clone turned up a few times. The chain carries TRBV14 and TRBJ2-3; D possibly corresponds to TRBD2 (6 bases). The CDR3 runs to 17 residues. The germline CDR1 and CDR2 sequences are SGHDN and FVKESK. Trimming removed 1 base from V and 8 bases from J, with 22 bases in between. The CDR3: CASSQVQGRRGDSTQYF. For the CDR3, the DNA is TGTGCCAGCAGCCAAGTTCAAGGGCGGAGGGGAGATTCTACGCAGTATTTT.

This clone was observed a handful of times. The J gene is TRBJ2-7, the V gene TRBV10-3; no reliable D call. The CDR3 consists of 14 residues. The V end was cut by 4 bases, the J end by 5 bases, with 15 bases between. Germline V gene data show CDR1 as ENHRY and CDR2 as SYGVKD. CDR3 coding DNA: TGTGCCATCAGTGCGGATCCGGTAATAAACGAGCAGTACTTC. Its translation is CAISADPVINEQYF.

CDR3: CASSVEGYVPDTQYF. Written as DNA, the CDR3 is TGTGCCAGCAGCGTAGAGGGTTATGTTCCAGATACGCAGTATTTT. The genes are TRBV9 and TRBJ2-3; D gene uncertain. CDR3 length equals 15 residues. The germline V gene has CDR1 SGDLS and CDR2 YYNGEE. V was cut by 0 bases and J by 4 bases, with 12 bases left in between.

This clone has only a few counts. This chain uses TRBV6-5 with TRBJ2-2; no clear D gene. V lost 6 bases and J lost 8, with 7 bases in between. This CDR3 comprises 11 residues. Per the germline V gene, CDR1 is MNHEY and CDR2 is SVGAGI. The CDR3 nucleotides read TGTGCCAGCAGCTACGTTGGGGAGCTGTTTTTT. The encoded protein is CASSYVGELFF.

The chain combines TRBV18 with TRBJ2-7; D uncertain. Trimming took off 4 bases at V and 3 bases at J, with 7 bases between the two ends. The CDR3 runs to 12 residues. The germline V gene encodes CDR1 KGHSH and CDR2 LQKENI. CDR3: CASSRTDYEQYF. The CDR3 DNA sequence: TGTGCCAGCTCACGGACGGACTACGAGCAGTACTTC.